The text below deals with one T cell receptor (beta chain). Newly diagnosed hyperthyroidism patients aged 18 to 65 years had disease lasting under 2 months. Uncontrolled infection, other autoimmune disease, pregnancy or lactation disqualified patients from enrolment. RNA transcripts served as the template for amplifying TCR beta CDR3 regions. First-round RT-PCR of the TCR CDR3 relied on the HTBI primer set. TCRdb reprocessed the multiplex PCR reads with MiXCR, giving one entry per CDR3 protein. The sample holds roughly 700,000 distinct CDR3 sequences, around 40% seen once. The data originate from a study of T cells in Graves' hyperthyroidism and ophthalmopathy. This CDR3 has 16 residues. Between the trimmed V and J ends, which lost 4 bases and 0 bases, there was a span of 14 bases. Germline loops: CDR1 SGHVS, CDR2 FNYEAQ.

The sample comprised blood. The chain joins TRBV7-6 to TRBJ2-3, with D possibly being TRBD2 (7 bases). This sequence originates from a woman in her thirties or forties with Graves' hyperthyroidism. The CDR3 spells CASSSLGGRSTDTQYF. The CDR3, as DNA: TGTGCCAGCAGCTCGCTCGGGGGGCGAAGCACAGATACGCAGTATTTT.